These 14 T cell receptor beta chains came from one sample sequenced in a study of spatial heterogeneity in lung cancer. TCRdb re-derived calls from the 5' RACE reads in MiXCR, one entry per CDR3 protein. The sample has 15,000 to 20,000 distinct CDR3 sequences, approximately 6% seen once. The time point was: blood at routine non-recurrence follow-up after resection. The sequencing here drew on PBMCs, taken at follow-up. Source of these receptors: a male donor with early-stage non-small cell lung cancer.

At least ten counts were recorded for this clonotype. The chain combines TRBV3-1 with TRBJ2-7; TRBD1 matches at 7 bases. This CDR3 region has 16 residues. CDR1 is LGHDT and CDR2 is YNNKEL in the germline V gene (reference sequence). Trimming removed 2 bases from V and 5 bases from J; junction bases left unmatched: 12. CDR3 nucleotides: TGTGCCAGCAGCCAAACCACTCTTGGCAGGGGGAACGAGCAGTACTTC. Protein: CASSQTTLGRGNEQYF.

Comments on this clonotype: Since a much larger clone is just one base distant, this may be a read error. This sequence joins TRBV18 and TRBJ1-1; a weak D match, TRBD1 (5 bases). The CDR3 covers 13 residues. The germline V gene encodes CDR1 KGHSH and CDR2 LQKENI. DNA of the CDR3: TGTGCCAGCTCCACGGGGGAGAACATTGAAGCTTTCTTT. The encoded protein is CASSTGENIEAFF. The full variable domain, with the rest looked up from reference TRBV18 and TRBJ1-1, is NAGVMQNPRHLVRRRGQEARLRCSPMKGHSHVYWYRQLPEEGLKFMVYLQKENIIDESGMPKERFSAEFPKEGPSILRIQQVVRGDSAAYFCASSTGENIEAFFGQGTRLTVV.

Details on this clonotype: A much larger clone differs from this one at a single base, so this may be a read error. The chain couples TRBV13 to TRBJ2-7, with 11 bases identical to TRBD1. The germline CDR1 and CDR2 sequences are PRHDT and FYEKMQ (reference sequence). J was trimmed by 2 bases and V by 5 bases; bases with no gene match: 2. The CDR3 spans 14 residues. This CDR3 is CASSPGQGAYEQYF. The CDR3 region has the DNA TGTGCCAGCAGCCCGGGACAGGGGGCCTACGAGCAGTACTTC.

This clonotype showed up just a few times. The rearrangement joins TRBV9 to TRBJ2-2; D call uncertain. Trimming cost V 0 bases and J 7 bases, with 10 bases left between them. The length of the CDR3 is 14 residues. Germline CDR1 is SGDLS and CDR2 is YYNGEE. CDR3 region: CASSVDIDIGELFF. The CDR3 DNA is TGTGCCAGCAGCGTAGATATAGACATCGGGGAGCTGTTTTTT.

This clonotype was detected ten times or more. The genes are TRBV29-1 and TRBJ2-2, with TRBD2 matching 11 bases. Germline V lookup: CDR1 SQVTM, CDR2 ANQGSEA. The CDR3 has 14 residues. The V and J ends lost 6 bases and 4 bases, in that order; junction bases with no gene match: 4. CDR3 DNA sequence: TGCAGCGTGGCGACTAGCGGGGTCACCGGGGAGCTGTTTTTT. This codes for CSVATSGVTGELFF.

This clonotype was seen ten or more times. The CDR3 is CASSLIGSLAGSWSSYNEQFF. The CDR3 DNA reads TGTGCCAGCAGCTTAATTGGGAGCCTAGCGGGAAGTTGGAGCTCCTACAATGAGCAGTTCTTC. V and J are TRBV7-3 and TRBJ2-1; TRBD2 agrees at 9 bases. CDR3 length: 21 residues. Germline CDR1 and CDR2: SGHTA and FQGTGA. Losses at the gene ends were 1 base for V and 0 bases for J; bases not matched to a gene: 16.

This clonotype was found many times. V usage is TRBV4-2 and J usage is TRBJ2-3; 12 nucleotides align to TRBD2. Germline CDR1 is LGHNA and CDR2 is YNFKEQ. CDR3 size: 18 residues. Trimming cost V 0 bases and J 3 bases; bases outside gene matches: 7. The CDR3 DNA sequence: TGTGCCAGCAGCCAAGATACCCTAGCGGGAGGGCCGACAGATACGCAGTATTTT. The encoded protein is CASSQDTLAGGPTDTQYF.

The sample holds many counts of this clonotype. V is TRBV10-3 and J is TRBJ2-1; 8 bases map to TRBD2. Germline assignment: CDR1 ENHRY and CDR2 SYGVKD. The CDR3 totals 14 residues. The ends lost 8 bases at V and 6 bases at J; junction bases unmatched: 9. CDR3 region: CAISQRERFNEQFF. CDR3 sequence (DNA): TGTGCCATCTCGCAGCGGGAGAGGTTCAATGAGCAGTTCTTC.

V and J are TRBV7-2 and TRBJ2-3; D not certain. The CDR3 loop spans 11 amino acids. V was pared by 0 bases and J by 6 bases, with 1 base between. Per the germline V gene, CDR1 is SGHTA and CDR2 is FQGNSA. Written as DNA, the CDR3 is TGTGCCAGCAGCTTAGCGGATACGCAGTATTTT. Residues: CASSLADTQYF. The full variable domain, rest sourced from reference TRBV7-2 and TRBJ2-3, is GAGVSQSPSNKVTEKGKDVELRCDPISGHTALYWYRQSLGQGLEFLIYFQGNSAPDKSGLPSDRFSAERTGGSVSTLTIQRTQQEDSAVYLCASSLADTQYFGPGTRLTVL.

This clonotype was seen ten or more times. The rearrangement uses TRBV7-9 and TRBJ2-7; no clear D gene. Germline lookup yields CDR1 SEHNR and CDR2 FQNEAQ (reference sequence). The CDR3 consists of 16 residues. The germline V and J ends were trimmed by 0 bases and 0 bases, with 12 bases remaining between them. This CDR3 reads CASSLATAGFSYEQYF. DNA of the CDR3: TGTGCCAGCAGCTTAGCGACGGCAGGTTTCTCCTACGAGCAGTACTTC.

This rearrangement joins TRBV7-3 to TRBJ2-3; D remains unclear. The V end lost 5 bases, the J end lost 2 bases, and 14 bases lay between the germline ends. CDR1 is SGHTA and CDR2 is FQGTGA in the germline V gene. CDR3 length equals 15 residues. The CDR3 spells CASSPSLGHTDTQYF. The CDR3 coding sequence is TGTGCCAGCAGCCCATCCCTGGGCCACACAGATACGCAGTATTTT. The full variable domain, with the rest looked up from reference TRBV7-3 and TRBJ2-3, is GAGVSQTPSNKVTEKGKYVELRCDPISGHTALYWYRQSLGQGPEFLIYFQGTGAADDSGLPNDRFFAVRPEGSVSTLKIQRTERGDSAVYLCASSPSLGHTDTQYFGPGTRLTVL.

This clonotype was seen at least ten times. V usage is TRBV14 and J usage is TRBJ2-5, with D unclear. There are 13 residues in the CDR3. Trimming removed 3 bases at V and 5 bases at J, with 10 bases between. Per the germline V gene, CDR1 is SGHDN and CDR2 is FVKESK. The CDR3: CASSQRPRETQYF. CDR3 DNA sequence: TGTGCCAGCAGCCAGAGACCGAGGGAGACCCAGTACTTC.

This clonotype was seen repeatedly, ten times or more. The CDR3 is CASSPAMGEKETQYF. CDR3 coding DNA: TGCGCCAGCAGCCCTGCCATGGGCGAGAAAGAGACCCAGTACTTC. The rearrangement uses TRBV5-1 and TRBJ2-5; D is unclear. Between the trimmed V and J ends, which lost 4 bases and 3 bases, there was a span of 16 bases. The germline V gene encodes CDR1 SGHRS and CDR2 YFSETQ. The CDR3 contains 15 residues.

Many counts were recorded for this clonotype. The V and J genes are TRBV29-1 and TRBJ2-2; D is undetermined. The CDR3 is made up of 14 amino acids. In germline, CDR1 is SQVTM, CDR2 ANQGSEA. Trimming removed 3 bases at V and 0 bases at J, with 8 bases between. The CDR3 region has the DNA TGCAGCGTTGAGGGCCGTACGAACACCGGGGAGCTGTTTTTT. Its translation: CSVEGRTNTGELFF.